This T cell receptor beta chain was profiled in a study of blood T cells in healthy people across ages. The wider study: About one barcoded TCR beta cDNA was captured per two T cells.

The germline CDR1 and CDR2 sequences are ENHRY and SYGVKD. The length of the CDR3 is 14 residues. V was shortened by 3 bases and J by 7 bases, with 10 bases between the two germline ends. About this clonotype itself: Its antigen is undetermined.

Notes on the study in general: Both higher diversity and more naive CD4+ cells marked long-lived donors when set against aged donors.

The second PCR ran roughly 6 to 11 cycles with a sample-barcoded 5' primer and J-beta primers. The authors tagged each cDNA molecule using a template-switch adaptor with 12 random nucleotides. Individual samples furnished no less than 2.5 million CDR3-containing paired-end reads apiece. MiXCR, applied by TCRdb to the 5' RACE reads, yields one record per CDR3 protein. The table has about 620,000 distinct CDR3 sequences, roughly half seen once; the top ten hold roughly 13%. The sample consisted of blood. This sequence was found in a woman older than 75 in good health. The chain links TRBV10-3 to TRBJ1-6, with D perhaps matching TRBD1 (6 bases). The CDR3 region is CAISDRRGNSPLHF. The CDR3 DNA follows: TGTGCCATCAGTGACCGCAGGGGCAATTCACCCCTCCACTTT.